One and the same sample provided the 23 T cell receptor beta chains below, sequenced in a study of control samples from healthy donors and cancer patients. Profiling relied on immunoSEQ multiplex PCR, and the TCRdb table lists in-frame clones only, not all of them. The sample contains about 120,000 clones, 75% to 90% of which appear only once. Sequenced: PBMCs. The receptors were sampled from a woman aged 50 to 65 with colorectal cancer.

The CDR3 bases are TGTGCCCGATGCCCAGATAGCGGGGGGGCCTGGACCGGGGAGCTGTTTTTT. It yields the protein CARCPDSGGAWTGELFF. The chain recombines TRBV6-8 with TRBJ2-2, with 11 bases matching TRBD2. V lost 11 bases to trimming and J lost 5 bases; unmatched junction nucleotides: 16. Looked up from germline, CDR1 is MNHGY and CDR2 is SAAAGT. The CDR3 consists of 17 residues.

In this sample, this clone turned up once. The chain employs TRBV20-1 and TRBJ1-4, with D uncertain. The CDR3 sequence is 11 residues long. Trimming shortened V by 6 bases and J by 16 bases, and 18 bases separated the two germline ends. The germline V gene has CDR1 DFQATT and CDR2 SNEGSKA (reference sequence). The CDR3, as DNA: TGCAGTGCCAACGATCGGGAGTCTCAGTTTTTT. It encodes CSANDRESQFF.

The genes are TRBV2 and TRBJ1-1; weak D call: TRBD1 (6 bases). Germline CDR1 is SNHLY and CDR2 is FYNNEI. V was clipped by 3 bases and J by 0 bases, with 11 bases between them. This CDR3 comprises 15 residues. The CDR3 region is CASSDLGAMNTEAFF. CDR3 DNA sequence: TGTGCCAGCAGTGATCTGGGGGCAATGAACACTGAAGCTTTCTTT.

V usage is TRBV18 and J usage is TRBJ2-1; D not resolved. The CDR3 has 15 residues. The ends were cut back, 2 bases at V and 5 bases at J, with 13 bases in the middle. The germline V gene has CDR1 KGHSH and CDR2 LQKENI. The CDR3 DNA reads as TGTGCCAGCTCACCAACCACCACTTTGAACAATGAGCAGTTCTTC. As protein: CASSPTTTLNNEQFF.

The CDR3 reads CASSQEPGADYGYTF. The CDR3 DNA reads TGCGCCAGCAGCCAAGAGCCGGGGGCGGACTATGGCTACACCTTC. The chain is built from TRBV4-1 and TRBJ1-2; a possible D gene is TRBD1 (6 bases). V was trimmed by 0 bases and J by 3 bases, leaving 11 bases between them. Germline V CDR1 and CDR2: MGHRA, YSYEKL. The CDR3 is 15 amino acids.

This rearrangement joins TRBV7-8 to TRBJ2-5; no firm D call. The CDR3 consists of 19 residues. V lost 3 bases to trimming and J lost 7 bases, with 30 bases between them. The germline V gene has CDR1 SGHVS and CDR2 FQNEAQ. The CDR3 sequence: CASSFVPGSDHPPPRTQYF. The DNA of the CDR3 is TGTGCCAGCAGCTTTGTCCCTGGGTCAGACCATCCGCCCCCCAGGACCCAGTACTTC.

This chain connects TRBV7-3 to TRBJ2-3; 12 bases agree with TRBD2. The CDR3 has 14 amino acids. J gave up 5 bases and V 5 bases, and 2 bases lay outside the gene matches. CDR1 and CDR2 from the germline V gene are SGHTA and FQGTGA. The CDR3 reads CASSLAGGRDTQYF. CDR3 DNA sequence: TGTGCCAGCAGCCTAGCGGGGGGGAGAGATACGCAGTATTTT.

This clone was seen just once. The rearrangement links TRBV5-1 to TRBJ2-5, with a weak D call TRBD2 (6 bases). The germline V and J ends were trimmed by 7 bases and 5 bases, with 15 bases remaining between them. The CDR3 covers 13 residues. Germline CDR1 and CDR2: SGHRS and YFSETQ. CDR3 in DNA: TGCGCCAGCTGTGTGGTGGAGGGCGAGACCCAGTACTTC. It specifies CASCVVEGETQYF.

The V gene is TRBV20-1, the J gene TRBJ1-2; D not certain. The length of the CDR3 is 11 residues. Deletions cut 6 bases from V and 8 bases from J, with 13 bases between. Germline CDR1 DFQATT, CDR2 SNEGSKA (reference sequence). CDR3 amino acids: CSADESRGYTF. The CDR3 DNA sequence: TGCAGTGCCGACGAGAGCCGGGGCTACACCTTC.

This clone showed up just once. Different DNA sequences within this sample yield the same CDR3. The genes are TRBV7-8 and TRBJ2-3; 7 nucleotides agree with TRBD1. The ends lost 0 bases at V and 5 bases at J; junction bases unmatched: 8. Germline lookup yields CDR1 SGHVS and CDR2 FQNEAQ. The CDR3 spans 16 residues. In DNA form, the CDR3 reads TGTGCCAGCAGCTTAGCGCTGAGACAGGGTAAAGATACGCAGTATTTT. It is translated as CASSLALRQGKDTQYF.

The gene calls are TRBV7-6 and TRBJ2-7; TRBD1 is a possible D gene (7 bases). The CDR3 totals 16 residues. V was pared by 1 base and J by 3 bases, with 16 bases between. CDR1 is SGHVS, CDR2 FNYEAQ, per germline. CDR3 nucleotides: TGTGCCAGCAGCTTAGATCTGGTCAGGGGGGACTACGAGCAGTACTTC. Protein product: CASSLDLVRGDYEQYF.

Written as DNA, the CDR3 is TGTGCCAGCAGCTTAGCCGGGACGCAAGATACGCAGTATTTT. Its translation is CASSLAGTQDTQYF. The chain is built from TRBV7-2 and TRBJ2-3, with D perhaps being TRBD1 or TRBD2 (5 bases each). The ends were cut back, 0 bases at V and 5 bases at J, with 9 bases in the middle. The CDR3 length is 14 residues. Germline V gives CDR1 SGHTA, CDR2 FQGNSA. The full variable domain, completed using reference TRBV7-2 and TRBJ2-3, is GAGVSQSPSNKVTEKGKDVELRCDPISGHTALYWYRQSLGQGLEFLIYFQGNSAPDKSGLPSDRFSAERTGGSVSTLTIQRTQQEDSAVYLCASSLAGTQDTQYFGPGTRLTVL.

The J gene is TRBJ2-1, the V gene TRBV12-3 or TRBV12-4, with D perhaps TRBD1 (6 bases). This CDR3 is 13 amino acids long. The ends were cut back, 6 bases at V and 4 bases at J, with 10 bases in the middle. The CDR3 sequence: CASRPQGYNEQFF. The CDR3 region has the DNA TGTGCCAGCAGACCTCAGGGGTACAATGAGCAGTTCTTC.

The V call is TRBV5-6, the J call TRBJ1-2, with a possible D match to TRBD1 (5 bases). Germline V gives CDR1 SGHDT, CDR2 YYEEEE. Trimming removed 3 bases from V and 2 bases from J, with 11 bases in between. The length of the CDR3 is 14 residues. The CDR3 sequence: CASSYDRGNYGYTF. DNA for the CDR3: TGTGCCAGCAGCTACGATAGGGGAAACTATGGCTACACCTTC.

In this sample, this clone turned up once. This chain connects TRBV19 to TRBJ2-2, with 7 nucleotides matching TRBD1. CDR3 length equals 14 residues. After removal of 6 bases from V and 2 bases from J, the junction contained 3 bases not matched to a gene. Germline lookup yields CDR1 LNHDA and CDR2 SQIVND (reference sequence). CDR3 in amino acids: CASRGQTNTGELFF. The CDR3 nucleotides are TGTGCCAGTAGGGGACAGACCAACACCGGGGAGCTGTTTTTT.

The rearrangement joins TRBV20-1 to TRBJ2-3; TRBD2 matches 7 bases. This CDR3 has 11 amino acids. Per the germline V gene, CDR1 is DFQATT and CDR2 is SNEGSKA (reference sequence). After removal of 3 bases from V and 6 bases from J, the junction contained 0 bases not matched to a gene. Here the CDR3 DNA reads TGCAGTGCTAGGGGGGGGGATACGCAGTATTTT. Translation: CSARGGDTQYF.

This CDR3 reads CASSDQIYEQYF. The CDR3 DNA is TGTGCCAGCAGTGATCAGATATACGAGCAGTACTTC. V and J are TRBV2 and TRBJ2-7; the D is unclear. The CDR3 is made up of 12 amino acids. The germline V gene has CDR1 SNHLY and CDR2 FYNNEI. Trimming stripped 3 bases from V and 4 bases from J, with 7 bases between.

V and J are TRBV18 and TRBJ1-1; D not certain. The CDR3 contains 13 residues. Germline V CDR1 and CDR2: KGHSH, LQKENI. V lost 6 bases and J 1 base, leaving 9 bases between the germline ends. CDR3 nucleotide sequence: TGTGCCAGCTCGGAGGGCCCGAACACTGAAGCTTTCTTT. Its translation is CASSEGPNTEAFF.

In its sample, this clone was seen once. The CDR3 DNA reads TGTGCCAGCAGCCAAGCGATGGGGGGCGCGGAGACCCAGTACTTC. This gives the protein CASSQAMGGAETQYF. The chain uses TRBV14 and TRBJ2-5; the D call may be TRBD1 or TRBD2 (6 bases each). Trimming shortened V by 1 base and J by 5 bases, and 14 bases separated the two germline ends. The CDR3 covers 15 residues. Per the germline V gene, CDR1 is SGHDN and CDR2 is FVKESK.

Details on this clone: A read error may produce the germline difference seen at one junction end. The chain uses TRBV7-7 and TRBJ2-3; TRBD1 might be the D (6 bases). This CDR3 has 12 residues. The germline V gene encodes CDR1 SSHAT and CDR2 FNYEAQ (reference sequence). This CDR3 reads CASSSPTGPLHF. CDR3 nucleotide sequence: TGTGCCAGCAGCTCGCCGACAGGCCCCTTGCATTTT.

The V call is TRBV7-9, the J call TRBJ2-7; D gene ambiguous. Germline V CDR1 and CDR2: SEHNR, FQNEAQ (reference sequence). This CDR3 region has 13 residues. The V and J ends lost 5 bases and 3 bases respectively, with 11 bases between them. The CDR3 region is CASSDDTGYEQYF. The DNA for the CDR3 is TGTGCCAGCAGCGACGATACCGGCTACGAGCAGTACTTC.

The gene calls are TRBV7-8 and TRBJ2-5; maybe TRBD2 (6 bases). This CDR3 region has 15 residues. V was shortened by 5 bases and J by 4 bases, with 17 bases between the two germline ends. The germline V gene encodes CDR1 SGHVS and CDR2 FQNEAQ. The DNA for the CDR3 is TGTGCCAGCAGCACCTCCGGGAGCAGCATAGAGACCCAGTACTTC. Residues: CASSTSGSSIETQYF.

This chain connects TRBV9 to TRBJ2-2; D is unresolved. Deletions cut 1 base from V and 6 bases from J, with 13 bases between. Germline-derived CDR1 and CDR2 are SGDLS and YYNGEE. The CDR3 has 15 residues. In nucleotides, the CDR3 is TGTGCCAGCAGCGTAAATCTAAGGGCGGCCGGGGAGCTGTTTTTT. Protein: CASSVNLRAAGELFF.